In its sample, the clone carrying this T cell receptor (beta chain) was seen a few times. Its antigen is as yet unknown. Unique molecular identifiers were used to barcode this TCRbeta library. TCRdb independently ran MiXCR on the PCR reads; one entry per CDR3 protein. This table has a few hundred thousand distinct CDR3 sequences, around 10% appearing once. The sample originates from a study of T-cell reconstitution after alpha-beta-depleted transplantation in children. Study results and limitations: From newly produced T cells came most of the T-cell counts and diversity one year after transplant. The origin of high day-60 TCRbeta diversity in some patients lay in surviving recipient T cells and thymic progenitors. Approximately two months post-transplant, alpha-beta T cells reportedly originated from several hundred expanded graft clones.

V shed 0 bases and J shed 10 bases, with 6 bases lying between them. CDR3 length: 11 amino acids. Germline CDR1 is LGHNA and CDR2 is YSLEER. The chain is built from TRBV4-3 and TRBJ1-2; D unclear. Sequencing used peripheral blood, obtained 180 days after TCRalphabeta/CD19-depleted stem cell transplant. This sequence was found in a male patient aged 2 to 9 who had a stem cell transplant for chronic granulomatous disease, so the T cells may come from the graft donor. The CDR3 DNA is TGCGCCAGCAGCCAAGATCAGGACTACACCTTC. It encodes CASSQDQDYTF.